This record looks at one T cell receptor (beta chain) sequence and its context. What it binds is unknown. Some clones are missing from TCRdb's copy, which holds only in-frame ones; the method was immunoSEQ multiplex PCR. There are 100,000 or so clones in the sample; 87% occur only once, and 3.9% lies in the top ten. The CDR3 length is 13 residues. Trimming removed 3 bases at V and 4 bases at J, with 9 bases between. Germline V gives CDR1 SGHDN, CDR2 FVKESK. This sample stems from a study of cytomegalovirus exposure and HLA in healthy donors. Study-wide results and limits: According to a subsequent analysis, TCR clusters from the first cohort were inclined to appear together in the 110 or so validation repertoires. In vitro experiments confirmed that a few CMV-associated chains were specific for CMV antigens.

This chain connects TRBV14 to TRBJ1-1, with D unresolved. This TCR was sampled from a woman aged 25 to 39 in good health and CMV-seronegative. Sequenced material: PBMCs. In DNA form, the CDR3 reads TGTGCCAGCAGCCACAGGATAACCACTGAAGCTTTCTTT. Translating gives CASSHRITTEAFF.